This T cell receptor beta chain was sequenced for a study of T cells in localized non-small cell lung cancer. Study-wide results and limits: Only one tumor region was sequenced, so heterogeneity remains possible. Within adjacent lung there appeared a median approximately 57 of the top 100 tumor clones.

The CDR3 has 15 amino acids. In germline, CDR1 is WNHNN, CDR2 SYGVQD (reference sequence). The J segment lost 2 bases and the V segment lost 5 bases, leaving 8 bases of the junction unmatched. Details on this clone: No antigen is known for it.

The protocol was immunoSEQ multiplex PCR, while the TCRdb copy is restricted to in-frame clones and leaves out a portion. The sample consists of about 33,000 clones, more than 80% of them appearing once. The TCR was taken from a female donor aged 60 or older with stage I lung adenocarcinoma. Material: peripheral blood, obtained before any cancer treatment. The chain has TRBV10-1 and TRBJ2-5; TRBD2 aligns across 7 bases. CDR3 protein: CASSQNPGGQETQYF. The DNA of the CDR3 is TGCGCCAGCAGTCAAAACCCGGGAGGACAAGAGACCCAGTACTTC.